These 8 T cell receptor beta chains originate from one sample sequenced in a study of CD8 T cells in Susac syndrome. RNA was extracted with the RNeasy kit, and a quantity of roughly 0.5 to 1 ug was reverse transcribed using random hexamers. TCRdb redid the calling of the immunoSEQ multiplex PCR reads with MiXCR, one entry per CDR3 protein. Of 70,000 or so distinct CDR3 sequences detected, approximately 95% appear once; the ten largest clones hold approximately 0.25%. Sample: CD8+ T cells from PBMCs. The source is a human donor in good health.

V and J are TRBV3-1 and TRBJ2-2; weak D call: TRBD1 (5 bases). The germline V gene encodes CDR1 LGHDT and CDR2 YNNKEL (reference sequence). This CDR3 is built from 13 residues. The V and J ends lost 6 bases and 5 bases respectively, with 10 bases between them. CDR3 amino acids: CASSVGATGELFF. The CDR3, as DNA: TGTGCCAGCAGTGTAGGGGCGACCGGGGAGCTGTTTTTT.

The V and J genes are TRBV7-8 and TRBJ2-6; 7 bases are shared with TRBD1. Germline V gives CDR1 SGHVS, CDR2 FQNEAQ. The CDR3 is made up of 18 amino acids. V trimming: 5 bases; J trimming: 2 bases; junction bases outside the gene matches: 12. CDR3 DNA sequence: TGTGCCAGCAGCGTTCTGGGACAGTGGAGTCCTGGGGCCAACGTCCTGACTTTC. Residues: CASSVLGQWSPGANVLTF.

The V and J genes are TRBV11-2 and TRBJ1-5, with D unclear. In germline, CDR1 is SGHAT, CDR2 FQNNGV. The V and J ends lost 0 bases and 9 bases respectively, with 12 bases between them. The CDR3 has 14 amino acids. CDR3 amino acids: CASSLDPEYWPQHF. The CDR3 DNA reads TGTGCCAGCAGCTTAGATCCGGAGTACTGGCCCCAGCATTTT.

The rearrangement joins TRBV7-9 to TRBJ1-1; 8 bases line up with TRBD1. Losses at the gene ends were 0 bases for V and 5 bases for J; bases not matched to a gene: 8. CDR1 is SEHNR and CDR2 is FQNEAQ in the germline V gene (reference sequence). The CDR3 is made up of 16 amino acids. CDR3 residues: CASSLALGRGRTEAFF. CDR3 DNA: TGTGCCAGCAGCTTAGCCCTGGGCAGGGGGCGGACTGAAGCTTTCTTT.

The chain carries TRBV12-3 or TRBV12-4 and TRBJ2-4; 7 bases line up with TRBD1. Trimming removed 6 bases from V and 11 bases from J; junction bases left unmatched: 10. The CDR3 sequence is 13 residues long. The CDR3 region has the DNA TGTGCCAGCAGCTTCCGGGACAGTCTCCTTCAGTACTTC. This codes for CASSFRDSLLQYF.

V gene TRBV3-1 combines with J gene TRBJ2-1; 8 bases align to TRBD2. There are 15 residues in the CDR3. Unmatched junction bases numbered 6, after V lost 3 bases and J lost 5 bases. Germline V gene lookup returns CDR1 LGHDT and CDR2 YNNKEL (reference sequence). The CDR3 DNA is TGTGCCAGCAGCCAGGGCGGGGGGCGAGACAATGAGCAGTTCTTC. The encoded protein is CASSQGGGRDNEQFF.

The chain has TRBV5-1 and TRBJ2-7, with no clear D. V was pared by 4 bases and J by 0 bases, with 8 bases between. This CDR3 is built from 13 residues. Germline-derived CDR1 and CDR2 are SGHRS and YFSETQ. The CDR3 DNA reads TGCGCCAGCAGCGCGGTCCTCTCCTACGAGCAGTACTTC. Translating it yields CASSAVLSYEQYF.

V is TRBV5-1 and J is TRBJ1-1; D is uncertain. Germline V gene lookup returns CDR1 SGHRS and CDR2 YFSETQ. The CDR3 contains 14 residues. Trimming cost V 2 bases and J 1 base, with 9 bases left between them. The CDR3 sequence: CASSFRNRNTEAFF. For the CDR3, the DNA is TGCGCCAGCAGCTTCCGGAACAGGAACACTGAAGCTTTCTTT.